Listed below are T cell receptor beta chains from one sample, sequenced in a study of blood T cell repertoires in COVID-19. The data were produced by immunoSEQ multiplex PCR, yet TCRdb's version contains in-frame clones alone and is incomplete. Counted here are approximately 400,000 clones, around 87% occurring once; the ten biggest clones make up 1.3%. Sequenced sample: PBMCs or T cells enriched from blood (not recorded which). These receptors were obtained from a man younger than 40 who had recovered from COVID-19. Both conserved end residues are part of each CDR3. The order of the fields is CDR3 DNA, CDR3 protein, J gene, D gene, V gene, clone size. A D gene is named only where the DNA matches it firmly. The size field is filled for only some rows; it gives once, few, many or a size class.

CDR3nt: TGTGCCAGCACCCAGACTAACTATGGCTACACCTTC
CDR3aa: CASTQTNYGYTF
j_gene: TRBJ1-2
d_gene: -
v_gene: TRBV5-6
abundance: -

CDR3nt: TGTGCCAGCAGACGACTCGGGGTCGGCTACACCTTC
CDR3aa: CASRRLGVGYTF
j_gene: TRBJ1-2
d_gene: -
v_gene: TRBV5-6
abundance: -

CDR3nt: TGTGCCAGCAGCGTTGACAGGGATGAGCAGTTCTTC
CDR3aa: CASSVDRDEQFF
j_gene: TRBJ2-1
d_gene: TRBD1
v_gene: TRBV9
abundance: -

CDR3nt: TGTGCCAGCAGCCAACTACAGGGGACTGAAGCTTTCTTT
CDR3aa: CASSQLQGTEAFF
j_gene: TRBJ1-1
d_gene: TRBD1
v_gene: TRBV4-2
abundance: -

CDR3nt: TGTGCCAGCAGTTTACCGGTGGCCGAGCGGAAGTACTTC
CDR3aa: CASSLPVAERKYF
j_gene: TRBJ2-4
d_gene: -
v_gene: TRBV12-3/TRBV12-4
abundance: -

CDR3nt: TGCGCCAGCAGCTTGGAGGGACAGGGGGAGACCCAGTACTTC
CDR3aa: CASSLEGQGETQYF
j_gene: TRBJ2-5
d_gene: TRBD1
v_gene: TRBV5-1
abundance: -

CDR3nt: TGTGCCAGCAGCCCCAGCCTGGGGAGTAGCGAAAAACTGTTTTTT
CDR3aa: CASSPSLGSSEKLFF
j_gene: TRBJ1-4
d_gene: -
v_gene: TRBV6-5
abundance: -

CDR3nt: TGTGCCAGCAGCGGGCAGGGGAGGGGTAATTCACCCCTCCACTTT
CDR3aa: CASSGQGRGNSPLHF
j_gene: TRBJ1-6
d_gene: -
v_gene: TRBV9
abundance: few

CDR3nt: TGCGCCAGCAGCCTGTCTACAGGTTCCACTGAAGCTTTCTTT
CDR3aa: CASSLSTGSTEAFF
j_gene: TRBJ1-1
d_gene: -
v_gene: TRBV4-1
abundance: -

CDR3nt: TGTGCCACCAAAGAGGGTGTTAGCACTGAAGCTTTCTTT
CDR3aa: CATKEGVSTEAFF
j_gene: TRBJ1-1
d_gene: -
v_gene: TRBV15
abundance: -

CDR3nt: TGTGCCACCGGGACAGGCGATAATAATTCACCCCTCCACTTT
CDR3aa: CATGTGDNNSPLHF
j_gene: TRBJ1-6
d_gene: TRBD1
v_gene: TRBV19
abundance: once

CDR3nt: TGCGCCAGCAGCCAAGGAGAAGCGACAGGGAGACTCTATGGCTACACCTTC
CDR3aa: CASSQGEATGRLYGYTF
j_gene: TRBJ1-2
d_gene: TRBD1
v_gene: TRBV4-1
abundance: -

CDR3nt: TGCGTGGGAGGGGACTCCCAAGCCGTAAGCAATCAGCCCCAGCATTTT
CDR3aa: CVGGDSQAVSNQPQHF
j_gene: TRBJ1-5
d_gene: -
v_gene: TRBV4-3
abundance: -

CDR3nt: TGTGCCAGCAGCTTAGACCCGGGTGTTCTAGGTGAAGCTTTCTTT
CDR3aa: CASSLDPGVLGEAFF
j_gene: TRBJ1-1
d_gene: -
v_gene: TRBV7-6
abundance: -

CDR3nt: TGTGCCACCGGGGAGTCCGAGGAGCAGTACTTC
CDR3aa: CATGESEEQYF
j_gene: TRBJ2-7
d_gene: -
v_gene: TRBV10-3
abundance: -

CDR3nt: TGTGCCAGCAGCACCCGGGACACGTACGAGCAGTACTTC
CDR3aa: CASSTRDTYEQYF
j_gene: TRBJ2-7
d_gene: -
v_gene: TRBV7-2
abundance: -

CDR3nt: TGTGCTAGTGGTGCCGGGACATTGAACACCGGGGAGCTGTTTTTT
CDR3aa: CASGAGTLNTGELFF
j_gene: TRBJ2-2
d_gene: -
v_gene: TRBV12-5
abundance: -

CDR3nt: TGCGCCAGCAGCCGAGGGACAGGAGAGAATCAGCCCCAGCATTTT
CDR3aa: CASSRGTGENQPQHF
j_gene: TRBJ1-5
d_gene: TRBD1
v_gene: TRBV4-1
abundance: -

CDR3nt: TGTGCCAGCAGCCACCAAGCGGGACTCGACTACGAGCAGTACTTC
CDR3aa: CASSHQAGLDYEQYF
j_gene: TRBJ2-7
d_gene: TRBD2
v_gene: TRBV4-2
abundance: -

CDR3nt: TGTGCCAGCAGCTTGTTAGTTATTGTCATCGCAACTAATGAAAAACTGTTTTTT
CDR3aa: CASSLLVIVIATNEKLFF
j_gene: TRBJ1-4
d_gene: -
v_gene: TRBV5-6
abundance: -

CDR3nt: TGTGCCAGCAGCCAAGATGTGAGGGAGCAGTTCTTC
CDR3aa: CASSQDVREQFF
j_gene: TRBJ2-1
d_gene: -
v_gene: TRBV3-1/TRBV3-2
abundance: -

CDR3nt: TGTGCCAGCAGCCAAGGAGTATATAGCAATCAGCCCCAGCATTTT
CDR3aa: CASSQGVYSNQPQHF
j_gene: TRBJ1-5
d_gene: -
v_gene: TRBV3-1/TRBV3-2
abundance: -

CDR3nt: TGTGCCAGCAGCGTAGCAGGGCGAAATGGCTACACCTTC
CDR3aa: CASSVAGRNGYTF
j_gene: TRBJ1-2
d_gene: -
v_gene: TRBV9
abundance: -

CDR3nt: TGTGCCAGCAGCTTTGAGACAGGGGACACTGAAGCTTTCTTT
CDR3aa: CASSFETGDTEAFF
j_gene: TRBJ1-1
d_gene: TRBD1
v_gene: TRBV7-9
abundance: -

CDR3nt: TGTGCCAGCAGTTACGAGGGTGACGGAAACACCATATATTTT
CDR3aa: CASSYEGDGNTIYF
j_gene: TRBJ1-3
d_gene: -
v_gene: TRBV6-5
abundance: -

CDR3nt: TGCAGCGTTGGATCAGGGCGGGGTGAAGCTTTCTTT
CDR3aa: CSVGSGRGEAFF
j_gene: TRBJ1-1
d_gene: -
v_gene: TRBV29-1
abundance: -

CDR3nt: TGTGCCCTCTCGGGACAAGGTGGTGGCTACACCTTC
CDR3aa: CALSGQGGGYTF
j_gene: TRBJ1-2
d_gene: -
v_gene: TRBV10-3
abundance: -

CDR3nt: TGCGCCAGCAGACAGGCCCCCTTGTTGAACACTGAAGCTTTCTTT
CDR3aa: CASRQAPLLNTEAFF
j_gene: TRBJ1-1
d_gene: -
v_gene: TRBV5-1
abundance: -

CDR3nt: TGCGCCAGCAGCTTGGTCCAGGGACAGGGAACCTTGGCCTATGGCTACACCTTC
CDR3aa: CASSLVQGQGTLAYGYTF
j_gene: TRBJ1-2
d_gene: TRBD1
v_gene: TRBV5-1
abundance: -

CDR3nt: TGTGCCAGCAGCTACCCACACAGAACCTACGAGCAGTACTTC
CDR3aa: CASSYPHRTYEQYF
j_gene: TRBJ2-7
d_gene: -
v_gene: TRBV14
abundance: -

CDR3nt: TGCGCCAGCAGCCACTCAAGACAGGGATCGTACGAGCAGTACTTC
CDR3aa: CASSHSRQGSYEQYF
j_gene: TRBJ2-7
d_gene: TRBD1
v_gene: TRBV4-1
abundance: -

CDR3nt: TGTGCCAGCAGCCTGGACAGGGGGGACACTGAAGCTTTCTTT
CDR3aa: CASSLDRGDTEAFF
j_gene: TRBJ1-1
d_gene: TRBD1
v_gene: TRBV6-5
abundance: -

CDR3nt: TGCGCCAGCAGCTTGGCCTTACAGGGGGCGGATGGCTACACCTTC
CDR3aa: CASSLALQGADGYTF
j_gene: TRBJ1-2
d_gene: TRBD1
v_gene: TRBV5-1
abundance: -

CDR3nt: TGTGCCAGCAGTTTAGGACAGGGGAGGCCCCAGCATTTT
CDR3aa: CASSLGQGRPQHF
j_gene: TRBJ1-5
d_gene: TRBD1
v_gene: TRBV6-2/TRBV6-3
abundance: -

CDR3nt: TGTGCCAGCACCGGGAGGGCTGAAGCTTTCTTT
CDR3aa: CASTGRAEAFF
j_gene: TRBJ1-1
d_gene: -
v_gene: TRBV7-9
abundance: -

CDR3nt: TGTGCCAGCAGCCCACTCCGACAGTTAGTGCCCCAGCATTTT
CDR3aa: CASSPLRQLVPQHF
j_gene: TRBJ1-5
d_gene: -
v_gene: TRBV7-2
abundance: once

CDR3nt: TGTGCCAGCAGTGAACAGCAGGGGGTTAGGAAAGCTTTCTTT
CDR3aa: CASSEQQGVRKAFF
j_gene: TRBJ1-1
d_gene: TRBD1
v_gene: TRBV2
abundance: -

CDR3nt: TGTGCCAGCTCACCACTAGCGGGGGGGCAATATGAGCAGTTCTTC
CDR3aa: CASSPLAGGQYEQFF
j_gene: TRBJ2-1
d_gene: TRBD2
v_gene: TRBV18
abundance: once

CDR3nt: TGCAGCGTTGGGGAGACCGGGGAGCTGTTTTTT
CDR3aa: CSVGETGELFF
j_gene: TRBJ2-2
d_gene: -
v_gene: TRBV29-1
abundance: -

CDR3nt: TGTGCCAGCGCCGGGGTTATGGGCCCCAACTATGGCTACACCTTC
CDR3aa: CASAGVMGPNYGYTF
j_gene: TRBJ1-2
d_gene: -
v_gene: TRBV6-5
abundance: -